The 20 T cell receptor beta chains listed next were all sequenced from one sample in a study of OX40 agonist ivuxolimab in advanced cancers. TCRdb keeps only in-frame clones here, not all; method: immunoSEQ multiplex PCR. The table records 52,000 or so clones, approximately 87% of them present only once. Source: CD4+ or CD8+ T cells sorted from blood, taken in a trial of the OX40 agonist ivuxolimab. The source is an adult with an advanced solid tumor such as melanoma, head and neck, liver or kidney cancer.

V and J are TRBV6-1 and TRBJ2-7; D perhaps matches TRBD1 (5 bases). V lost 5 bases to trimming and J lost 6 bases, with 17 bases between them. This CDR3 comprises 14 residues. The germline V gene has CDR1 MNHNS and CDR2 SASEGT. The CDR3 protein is CASSRRDSTSEQYF. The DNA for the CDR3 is TGTGCCAGCAGTAGGAGAGACAGTACCAGCGAGCAGTACTTC.

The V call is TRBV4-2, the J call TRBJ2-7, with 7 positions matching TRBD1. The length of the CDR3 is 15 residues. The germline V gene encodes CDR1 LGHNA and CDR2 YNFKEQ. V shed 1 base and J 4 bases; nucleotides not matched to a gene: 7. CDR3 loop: CASSQAQGSQYEQYF. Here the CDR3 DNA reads TGTGCCAGCAGCCAAGCACAGGGGTCGCAGTACGAGCAGTACTTC.

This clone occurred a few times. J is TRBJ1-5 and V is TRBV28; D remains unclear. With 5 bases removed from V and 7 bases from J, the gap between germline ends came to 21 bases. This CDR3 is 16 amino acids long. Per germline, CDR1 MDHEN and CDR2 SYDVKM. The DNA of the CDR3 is TGTGCCAGCAGTCGCGCCCCTTTGGGGAAGGGCCAGCCCCAGCATTTT. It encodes CASSRAPLGKGQPQHF.

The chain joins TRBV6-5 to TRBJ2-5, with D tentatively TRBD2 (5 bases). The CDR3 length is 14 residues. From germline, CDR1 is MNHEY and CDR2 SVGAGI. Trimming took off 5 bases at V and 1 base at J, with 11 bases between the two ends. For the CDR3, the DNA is TGTGCCAGCAGTCGGGAAGTTTCCCAAGAGACCCAGTACTTC. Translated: CASSREVSQETQYF.

In DNA, the CDR3 is TGTGCCAGCAGCCTTTTTCGGACCTCCACTGAAGCTTTCTTT. Translation: CASSLFRTSTEAFF. This rearrangement joins TRBV4-2 to TRBJ1-1; D is uncertain. Germline CDR1 reads LGHNA; CDR2 reads YNFKEQ. The CDR3 runs to 14 residues. V was clipped by 4 bases and J by 4 bases, with 13 bases between them.

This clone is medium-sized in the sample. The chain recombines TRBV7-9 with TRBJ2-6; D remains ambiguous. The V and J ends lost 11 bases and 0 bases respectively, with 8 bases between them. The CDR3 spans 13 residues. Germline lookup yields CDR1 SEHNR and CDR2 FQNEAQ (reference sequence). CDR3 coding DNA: TGTGCCTCTAGTACCTCTGGGGCCAACGTCCTGACTTTC. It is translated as CASSTSGANVLTF.

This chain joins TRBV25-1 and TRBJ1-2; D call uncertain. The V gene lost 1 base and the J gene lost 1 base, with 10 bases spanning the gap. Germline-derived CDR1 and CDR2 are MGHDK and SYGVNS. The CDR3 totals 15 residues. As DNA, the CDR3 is TGTGCCAGCAGTGAATTTAACAGCCTTAACTATGGCTACACCTTC. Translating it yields CASSEFNSLNYGYTF.

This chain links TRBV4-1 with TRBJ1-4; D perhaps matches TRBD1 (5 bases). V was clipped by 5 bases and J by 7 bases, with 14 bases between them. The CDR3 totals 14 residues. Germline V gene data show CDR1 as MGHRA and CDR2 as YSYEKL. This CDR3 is CASSSGGSGEKLFF. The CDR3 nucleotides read TGCGCCAGCAGCAGCGGGGGGTCGGGTGAAAAACTGTTTTTT.

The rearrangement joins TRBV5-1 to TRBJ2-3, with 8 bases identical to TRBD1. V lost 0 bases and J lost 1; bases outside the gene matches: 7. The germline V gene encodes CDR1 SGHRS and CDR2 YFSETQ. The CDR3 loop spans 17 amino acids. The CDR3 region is CASSLDPRGRGTDTQYF. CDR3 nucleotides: TGCGCCAGCAGCTTGGATCCCAGGGGGCGAGGCACAGATACGCAGTATTTT.

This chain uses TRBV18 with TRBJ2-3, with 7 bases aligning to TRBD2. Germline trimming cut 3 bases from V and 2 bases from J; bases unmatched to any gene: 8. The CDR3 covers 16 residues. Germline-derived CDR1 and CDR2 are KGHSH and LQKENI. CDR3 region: CASSPRGDIVTDTQYF. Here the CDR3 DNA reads TGTGCCAGCTCACCTCGGGGGGATATAGTCACAGATACGCAGTATTTT.

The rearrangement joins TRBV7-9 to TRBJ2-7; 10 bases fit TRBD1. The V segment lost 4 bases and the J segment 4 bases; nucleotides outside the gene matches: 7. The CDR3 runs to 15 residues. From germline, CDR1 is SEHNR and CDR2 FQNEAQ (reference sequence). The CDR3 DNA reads TGTGCCAGCAGCTACCGACAGGGGGCGAAATACGAGCAGTACTTC. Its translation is CASSYRQGAKYEQYF.

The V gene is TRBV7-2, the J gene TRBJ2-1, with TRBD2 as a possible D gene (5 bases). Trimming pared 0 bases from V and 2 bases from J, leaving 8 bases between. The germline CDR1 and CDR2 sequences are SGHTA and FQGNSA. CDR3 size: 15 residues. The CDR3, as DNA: TGTGCCAGCAGCTTAGCGGGAGCTCCCTACAATGAGCAGTTCTTC. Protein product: CASSLAGAPYNEQFF.

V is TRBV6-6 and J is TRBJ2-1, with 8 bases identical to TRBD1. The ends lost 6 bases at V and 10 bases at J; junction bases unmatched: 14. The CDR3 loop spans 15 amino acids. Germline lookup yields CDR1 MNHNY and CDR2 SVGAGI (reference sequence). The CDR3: CASRNPGGERAEQFF. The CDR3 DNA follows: TGTGCCAGCAGGAATCCAGGGGGCGAGAGGGCGGAGCAGTTCTTC.

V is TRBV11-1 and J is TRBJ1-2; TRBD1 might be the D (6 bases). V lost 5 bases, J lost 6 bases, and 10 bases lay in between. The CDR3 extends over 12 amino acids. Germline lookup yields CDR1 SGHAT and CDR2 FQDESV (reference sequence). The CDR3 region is CASSAHRDGYTF. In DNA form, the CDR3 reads TGTGCCAGCAGCGCACACAGGGATGGCTACACCTTC.

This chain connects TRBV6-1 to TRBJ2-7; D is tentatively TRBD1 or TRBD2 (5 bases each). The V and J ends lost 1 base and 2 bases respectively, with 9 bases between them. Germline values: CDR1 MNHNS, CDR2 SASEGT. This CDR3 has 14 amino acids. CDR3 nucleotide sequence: TGTGCCAGCAGTGAAGTTCGGGACCCCTACGAGCAGTACTTC. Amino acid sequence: CASSEVRDPYEQYF.

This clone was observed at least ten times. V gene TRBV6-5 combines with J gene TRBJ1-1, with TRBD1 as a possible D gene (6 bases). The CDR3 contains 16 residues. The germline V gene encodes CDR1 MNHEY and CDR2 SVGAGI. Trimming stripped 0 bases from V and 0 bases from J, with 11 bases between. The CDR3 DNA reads TGTGCCAGCAGTTACTCCAGGGGCCCCTTGAACACTGAAGCTTTCTTT. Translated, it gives CASSYSRGPLNTEAFF.

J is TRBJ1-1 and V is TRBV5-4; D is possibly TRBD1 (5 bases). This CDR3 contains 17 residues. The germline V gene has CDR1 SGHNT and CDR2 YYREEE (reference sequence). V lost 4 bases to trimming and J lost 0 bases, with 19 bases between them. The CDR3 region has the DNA TGTGCCAGCAGCCTTACGGGGGAGGCCACAATGAACACTGAAGCTTTCTTT. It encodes CASSLTGEATMNTEAFF.

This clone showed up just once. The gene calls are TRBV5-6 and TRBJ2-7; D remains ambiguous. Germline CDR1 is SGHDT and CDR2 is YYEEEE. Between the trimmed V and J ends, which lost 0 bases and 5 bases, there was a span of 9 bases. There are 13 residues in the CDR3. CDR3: CASSLEVVDEQYF. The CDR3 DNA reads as TGTGCCAGCAGCTTGGAGGTGGTGGACGAGCAGTACTTC.

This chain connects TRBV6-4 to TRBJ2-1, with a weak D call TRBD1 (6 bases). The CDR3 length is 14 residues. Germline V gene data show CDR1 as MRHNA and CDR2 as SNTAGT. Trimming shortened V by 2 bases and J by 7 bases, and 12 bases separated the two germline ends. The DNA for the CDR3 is TGTGCCAGCAGTGACGGGAACAGGGTGAATGAGCAGTTCTTC. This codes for CASSDGNRVNEQFF.

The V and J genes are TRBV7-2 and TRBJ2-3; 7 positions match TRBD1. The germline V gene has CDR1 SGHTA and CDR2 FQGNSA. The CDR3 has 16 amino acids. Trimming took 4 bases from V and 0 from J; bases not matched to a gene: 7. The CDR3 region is CASSYRGPASTDTQYF. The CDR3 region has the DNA TGTGCCAGCAGCTACAGGGGTCCTGCTAGCACAGATACGCAGTATTTT.